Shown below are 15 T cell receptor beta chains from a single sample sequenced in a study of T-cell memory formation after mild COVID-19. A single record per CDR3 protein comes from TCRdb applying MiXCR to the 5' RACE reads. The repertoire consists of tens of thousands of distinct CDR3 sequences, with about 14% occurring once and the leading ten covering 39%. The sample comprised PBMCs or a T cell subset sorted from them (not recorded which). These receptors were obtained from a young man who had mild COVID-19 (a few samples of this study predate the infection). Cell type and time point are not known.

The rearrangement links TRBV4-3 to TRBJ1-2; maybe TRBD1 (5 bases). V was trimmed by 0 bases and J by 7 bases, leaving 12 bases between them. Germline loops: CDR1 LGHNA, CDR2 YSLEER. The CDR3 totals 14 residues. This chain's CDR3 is CASSQDGTTPGYTF. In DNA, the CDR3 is TGCGCCAGCAGCCAAGATGGGACCACACCTGGCTACACCTTC.

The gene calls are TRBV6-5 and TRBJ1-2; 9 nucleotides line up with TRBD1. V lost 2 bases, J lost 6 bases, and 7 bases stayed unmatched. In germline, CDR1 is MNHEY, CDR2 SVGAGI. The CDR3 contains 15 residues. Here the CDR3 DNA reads TGTGCCAGCAGTTACCGACTAACAGGGGGCGATGGCTACACCTTC. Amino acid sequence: CASSYRLTGGDGYTF.

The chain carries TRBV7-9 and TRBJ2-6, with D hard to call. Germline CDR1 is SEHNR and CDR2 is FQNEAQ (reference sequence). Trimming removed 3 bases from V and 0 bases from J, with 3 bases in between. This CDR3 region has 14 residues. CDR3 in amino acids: CASSLNSGANVLTF. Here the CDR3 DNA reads TGTGCCAGCAGCTTGAACTCTGGGGCCAACGTCCTGACTTTC.

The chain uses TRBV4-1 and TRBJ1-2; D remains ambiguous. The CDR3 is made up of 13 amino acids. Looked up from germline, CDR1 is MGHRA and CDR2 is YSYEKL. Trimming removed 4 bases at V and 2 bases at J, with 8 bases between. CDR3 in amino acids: CASSPYTNYGYTF. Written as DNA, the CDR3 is TGCGCCAGCAGCCCATACACCAACTATGGCTACACCTTC.

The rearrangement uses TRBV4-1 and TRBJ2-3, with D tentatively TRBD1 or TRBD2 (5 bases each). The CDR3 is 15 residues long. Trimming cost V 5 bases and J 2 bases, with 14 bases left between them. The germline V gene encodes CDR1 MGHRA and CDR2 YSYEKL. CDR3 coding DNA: TGCGCCAGCAGCACAACACGAGGGGTCACAGATACGCAGTATTTT. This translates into CASSTTRGVTDTQYF.

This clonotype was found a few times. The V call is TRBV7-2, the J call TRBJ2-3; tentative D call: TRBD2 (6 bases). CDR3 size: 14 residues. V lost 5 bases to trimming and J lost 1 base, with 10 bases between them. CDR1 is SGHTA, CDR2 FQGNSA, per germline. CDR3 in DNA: TGTGCCAGCAGCCGATGGGGGGGCACAGATACGCAGTATTTT. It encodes CASSRWGGTDTQYF.

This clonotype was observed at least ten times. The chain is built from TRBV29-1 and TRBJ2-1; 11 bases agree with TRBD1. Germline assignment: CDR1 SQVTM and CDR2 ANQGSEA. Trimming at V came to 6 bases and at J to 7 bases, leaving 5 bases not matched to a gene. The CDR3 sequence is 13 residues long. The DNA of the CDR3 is TGCAGCGTCTTTGGGACAGGGGGAAATGAGCAGTTCTTC. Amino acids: CSVFGTGGNEQFF.

This CDR3 is CSAGSDYGYTF. The CDR3 DNA is TGCAGCGCTGGGTCGGACTATGGCTACACCTTC. This chain joins TRBV29-1 and TRBJ1-2; D call uncertain. The CDR3 is 11 residues long. V dropped 7 bases and J dropped 3 bases, with 9 bases sitting between them. The germline gives CDR1 SQVTM, CDR2 ANQGSEA.

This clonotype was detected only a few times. This chain's CDR3 is CSVGLTGVRNTEAFF. CDR3 DNA sequence: TGCAGCGTCGGACTTACAGGGGTAAGGAACACTGAAGCTTTCTTT. This chain links TRBV29-1 with TRBJ1-1, with 7 bases lining up with TRBD1. In germline, CDR1 is SQVTM, CDR2 ANQGSEA. This CDR3 comprises 15 residues. Unmatched junction bases numbered 11, after V lost 6 bases and J lost 1 base.

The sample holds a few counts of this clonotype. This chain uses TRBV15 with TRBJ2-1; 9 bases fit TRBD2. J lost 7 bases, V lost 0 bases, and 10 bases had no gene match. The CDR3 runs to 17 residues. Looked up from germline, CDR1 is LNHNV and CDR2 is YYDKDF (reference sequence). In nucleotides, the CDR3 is TGTGCCACCAGCAGAGATGAGGGGACTAGCCGGGATAATGAGCAGTTCTTC. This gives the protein CATSRDEGTSRDNEQFF.

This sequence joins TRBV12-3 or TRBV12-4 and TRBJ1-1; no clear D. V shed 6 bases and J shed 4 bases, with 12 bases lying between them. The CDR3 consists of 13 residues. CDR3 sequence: CASRGWPGTEAFF. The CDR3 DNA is TGTGCCAGCAGGGGATGGCCGGGCACTGAAGCTTTCTTT.

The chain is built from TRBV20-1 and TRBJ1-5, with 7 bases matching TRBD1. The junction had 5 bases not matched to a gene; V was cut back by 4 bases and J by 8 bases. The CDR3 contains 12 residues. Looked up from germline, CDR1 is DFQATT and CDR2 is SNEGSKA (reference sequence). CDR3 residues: CSAKQGREPQHF. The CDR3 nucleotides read TGCAGTGCTAAACAGGGGCGGGAGCCCCAGCATTTT.

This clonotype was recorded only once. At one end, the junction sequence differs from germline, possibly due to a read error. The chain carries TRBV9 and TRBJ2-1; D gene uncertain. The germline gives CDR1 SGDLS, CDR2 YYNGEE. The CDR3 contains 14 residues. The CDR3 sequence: CASIVGSGLNEQFF. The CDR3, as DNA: TGTGCCAGCATCGTAGGTTCCGGCCTTAATGAGCAGTTCTTC.

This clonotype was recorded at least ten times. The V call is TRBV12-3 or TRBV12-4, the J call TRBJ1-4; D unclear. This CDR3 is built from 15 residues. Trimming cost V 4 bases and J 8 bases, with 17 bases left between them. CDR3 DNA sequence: TGTGCCAGCAGTTCCCTTCACAGAAAGAGGGAAAAACTGTTTTTT. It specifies CASSSLHRKREKLFF.

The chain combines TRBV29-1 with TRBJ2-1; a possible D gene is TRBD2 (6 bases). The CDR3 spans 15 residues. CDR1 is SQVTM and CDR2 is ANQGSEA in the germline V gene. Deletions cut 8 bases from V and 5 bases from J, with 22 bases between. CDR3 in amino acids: CSLAGGDVNNNEQFF. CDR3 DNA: TGCAGCCTTGCCGGGGGTGATGTGAATAACAATGAGCAGTTCTTC.